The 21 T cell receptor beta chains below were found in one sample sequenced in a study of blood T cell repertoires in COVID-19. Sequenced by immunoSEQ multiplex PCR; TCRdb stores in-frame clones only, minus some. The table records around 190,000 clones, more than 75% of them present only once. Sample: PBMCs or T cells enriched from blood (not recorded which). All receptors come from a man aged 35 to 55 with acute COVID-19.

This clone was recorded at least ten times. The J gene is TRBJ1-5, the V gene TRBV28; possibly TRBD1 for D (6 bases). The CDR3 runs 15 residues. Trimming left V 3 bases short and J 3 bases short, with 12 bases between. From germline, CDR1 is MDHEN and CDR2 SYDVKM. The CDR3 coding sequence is TGTGCCAGCAGTTTGTTCCAGGGGTCCAATCAGCCCCAGCATTTT. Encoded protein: CASSLFQGSNQPQHF.

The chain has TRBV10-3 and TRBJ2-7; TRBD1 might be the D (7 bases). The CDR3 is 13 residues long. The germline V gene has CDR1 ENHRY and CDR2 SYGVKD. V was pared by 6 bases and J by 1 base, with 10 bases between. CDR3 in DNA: TGTGCCATCAGGGCAGGGGGGTCCTACGAGCAGTACTTC. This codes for CAIRAGGSYEQYF.

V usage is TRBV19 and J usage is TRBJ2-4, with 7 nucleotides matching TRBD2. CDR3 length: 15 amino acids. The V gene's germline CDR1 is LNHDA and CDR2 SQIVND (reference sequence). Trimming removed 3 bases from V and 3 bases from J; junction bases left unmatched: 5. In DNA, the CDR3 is TGTGCCAGTAGTATCCGCGGGAGCAACAAAAACATTCAGTACTTC. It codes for CASSIRGSNKNIQYF.

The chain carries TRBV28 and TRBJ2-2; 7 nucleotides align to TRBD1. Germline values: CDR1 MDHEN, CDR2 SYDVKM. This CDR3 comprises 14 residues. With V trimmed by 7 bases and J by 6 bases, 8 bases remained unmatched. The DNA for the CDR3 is TGTGCCAGCATCATGGACAGGCGCGCCGGGGAGCTGTTTTTT. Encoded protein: CASIMDRRAGELFF.

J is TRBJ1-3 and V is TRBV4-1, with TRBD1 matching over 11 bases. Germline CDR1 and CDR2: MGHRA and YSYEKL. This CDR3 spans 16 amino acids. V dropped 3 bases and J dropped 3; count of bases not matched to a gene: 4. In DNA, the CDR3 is TGCGCCAGCAGCCAGAGGACAGGGGGCAGTGGAAACACCATATATTTT. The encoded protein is CASSQRTGGSGNTIYF.

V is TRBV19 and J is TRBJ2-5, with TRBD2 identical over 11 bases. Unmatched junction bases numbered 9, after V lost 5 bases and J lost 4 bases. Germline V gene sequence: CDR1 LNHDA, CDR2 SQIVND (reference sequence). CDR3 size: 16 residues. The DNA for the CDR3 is TGTGCCAGTAGTCTCTTAGCGGGAGGGCCGGCAGAGACCCAGTACTTC. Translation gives CASSLLAGGPAETQYF.

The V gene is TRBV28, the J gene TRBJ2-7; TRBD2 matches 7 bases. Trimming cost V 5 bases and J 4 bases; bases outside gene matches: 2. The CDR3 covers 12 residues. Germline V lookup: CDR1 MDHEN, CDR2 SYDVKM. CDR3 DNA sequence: TGTGCCAGCAGTCAGCGGGATTACGAGCAGTACTTC. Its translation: CASSQRDYEQYF.

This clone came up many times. CDR3 sequence (DNA): TGCAGTGCTAGTTTGGGCGGGGTAACTCTAAACTATGGCTACACCTTC. Amino acids: CSASLGGVTLNYGYTF. V gene TRBV20-1 combines with J gene TRBJ1-2, with D uncertain. Germline assignment: CDR1 DFQATT and CDR2 SNEGSKA (reference sequence). Trimming removed 3 bases from V and 2 bases from J, with 19 bases in between. The CDR3 is made up of 16 amino acids.

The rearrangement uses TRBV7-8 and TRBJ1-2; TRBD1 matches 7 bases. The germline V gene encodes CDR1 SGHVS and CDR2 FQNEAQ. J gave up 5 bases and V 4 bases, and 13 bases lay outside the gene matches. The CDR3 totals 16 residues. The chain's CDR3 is CASSYRGTAQGYGYTF. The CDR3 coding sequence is TGTGCCAGCAGCTACCGGGGGACAGCCCAGGGATATGGCTACACCTTC.

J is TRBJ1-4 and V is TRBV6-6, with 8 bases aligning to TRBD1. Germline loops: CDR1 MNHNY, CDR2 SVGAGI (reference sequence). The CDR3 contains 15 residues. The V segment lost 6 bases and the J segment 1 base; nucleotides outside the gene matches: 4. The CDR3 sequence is CASRDRAETNEKLFF. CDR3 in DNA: TGTGCCAGCAGGGACAGGGCGGAAACTAATGAAAAACTGTTTTTT.

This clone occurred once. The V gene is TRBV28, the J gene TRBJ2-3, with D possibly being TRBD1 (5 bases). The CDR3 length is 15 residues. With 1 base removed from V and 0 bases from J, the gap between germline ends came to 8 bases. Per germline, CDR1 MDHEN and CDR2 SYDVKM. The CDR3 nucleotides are TGTGCCAGCAGTTTATTGACAGCAAGCACAGATACGCAGTATTTT. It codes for CASSLLTASTDTQYF.

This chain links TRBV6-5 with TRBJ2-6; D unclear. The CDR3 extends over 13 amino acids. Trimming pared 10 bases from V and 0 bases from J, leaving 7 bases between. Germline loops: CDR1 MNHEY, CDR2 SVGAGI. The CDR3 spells CATTGSGANVLTF. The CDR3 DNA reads TGTGCCACCACGGGCTCTGGGGCCAACGTCCTGACTTTC.

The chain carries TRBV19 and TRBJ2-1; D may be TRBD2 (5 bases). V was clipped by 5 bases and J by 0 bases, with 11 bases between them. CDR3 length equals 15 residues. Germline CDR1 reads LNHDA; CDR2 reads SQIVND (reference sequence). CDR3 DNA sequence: TGTGCCAGTAGTTCCAGCGGACTCTCCTACAATGAGCAGTTCTTC. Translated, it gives CASSSSGLSYNEQFF. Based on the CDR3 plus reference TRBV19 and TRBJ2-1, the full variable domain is DGGITQSPKYLFRKEGQNVTLSCEQNLNHDAMYWYRQDPGQGLRLIYYSQIVNDFQKGDIAEGYSVSREKKESFPLTVTSAQKNPTAFYLCASSSSGLSYNEQFFGPGTRLTVL.

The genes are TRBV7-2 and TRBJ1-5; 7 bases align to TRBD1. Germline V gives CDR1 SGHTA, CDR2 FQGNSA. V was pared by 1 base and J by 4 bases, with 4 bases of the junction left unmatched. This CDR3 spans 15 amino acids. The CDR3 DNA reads TGTGCCAGCAGCTTAGGGACAGGCGGAAATCAGCCCCAGCATTTT. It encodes CASSLGTGGNQPQHF.

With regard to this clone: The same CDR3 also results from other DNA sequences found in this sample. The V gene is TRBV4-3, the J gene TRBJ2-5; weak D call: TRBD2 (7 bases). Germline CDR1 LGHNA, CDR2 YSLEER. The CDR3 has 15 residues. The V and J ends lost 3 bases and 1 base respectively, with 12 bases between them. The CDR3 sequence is CASSQARGGQETQYF. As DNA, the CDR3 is TGCGCCAGCAGCCAGGCTAGGGGGGGCCAAGAGACCCAGTACTTC.

CDR3: CASSLFREQFF. The CDR3 DNA reads TGTGCCAGCAGCTTATTCCGTGAGCAGTTCTTC. The V and J genes are TRBV11-2 and TRBJ2-1; D gene unclear. V gave up 2 bases and J gave up 9 bases, with 5 bases separating them. The germline CDR1 and CDR2 sequences are SGHAT and FQNNGV. The CDR3 has 11 residues.

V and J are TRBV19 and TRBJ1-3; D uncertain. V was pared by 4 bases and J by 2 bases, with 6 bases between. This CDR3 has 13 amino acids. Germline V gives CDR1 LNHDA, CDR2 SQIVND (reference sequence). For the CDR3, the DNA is TGTGCCAGTAGTACTACTGCTGGAAACACCATATATTTT. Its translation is CASSTTAGNTIYF.

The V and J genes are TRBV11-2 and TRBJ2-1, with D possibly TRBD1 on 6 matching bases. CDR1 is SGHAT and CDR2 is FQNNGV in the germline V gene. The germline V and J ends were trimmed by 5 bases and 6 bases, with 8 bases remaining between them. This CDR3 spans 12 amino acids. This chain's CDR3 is CASSKGVNEQFF. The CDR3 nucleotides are TGTGCCAGCAGCAAGGGGGTCAATGAGCAGTTCTTC.

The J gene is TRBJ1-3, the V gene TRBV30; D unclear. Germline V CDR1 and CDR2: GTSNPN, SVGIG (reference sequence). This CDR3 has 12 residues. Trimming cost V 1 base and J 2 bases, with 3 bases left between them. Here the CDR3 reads CAWSGAGNTIYF. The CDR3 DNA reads TGTGCCTGGAGTGGAGCTGGAAACACCATATATTTT.

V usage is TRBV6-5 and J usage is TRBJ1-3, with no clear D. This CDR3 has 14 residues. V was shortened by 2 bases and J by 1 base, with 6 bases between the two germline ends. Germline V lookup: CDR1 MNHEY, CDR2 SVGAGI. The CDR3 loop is CASSYADSGNTIYF. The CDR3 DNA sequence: TGTGCCAGCAGTTACGCAGATTCTGGAAACACCATATATTTT.

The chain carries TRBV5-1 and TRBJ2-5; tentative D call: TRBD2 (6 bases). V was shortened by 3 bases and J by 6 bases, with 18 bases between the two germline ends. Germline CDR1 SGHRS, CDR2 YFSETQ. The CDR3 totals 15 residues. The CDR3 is CASSSGGDLVQTQYF. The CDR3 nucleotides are TGCGCCAGCAGCTCCGGCGGGGACCTAGTCCAGACCCAGTACTTC.